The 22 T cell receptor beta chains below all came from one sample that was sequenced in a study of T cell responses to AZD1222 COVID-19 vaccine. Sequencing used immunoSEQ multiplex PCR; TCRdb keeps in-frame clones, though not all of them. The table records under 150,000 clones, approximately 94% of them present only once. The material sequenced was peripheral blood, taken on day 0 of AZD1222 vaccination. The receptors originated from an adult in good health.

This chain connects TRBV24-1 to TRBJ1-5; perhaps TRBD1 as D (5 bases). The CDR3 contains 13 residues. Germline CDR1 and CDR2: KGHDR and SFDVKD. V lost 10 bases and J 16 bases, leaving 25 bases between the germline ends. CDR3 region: CATQVAPKPLHHF. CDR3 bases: TGTGCCACACAGGTCGCCCCAAAGCCTTTACATCATTTT.

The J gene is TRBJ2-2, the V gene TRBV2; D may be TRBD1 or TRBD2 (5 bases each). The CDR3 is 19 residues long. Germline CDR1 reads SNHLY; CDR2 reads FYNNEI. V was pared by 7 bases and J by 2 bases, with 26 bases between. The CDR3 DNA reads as TGTGCCAGCAAAGGAGATCCGGGACGTCGATCAGAAAACACCGGGGAGCTGTTTTTT. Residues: CASKGDPGRRSENTGELFF.

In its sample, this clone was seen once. The CDR3 sequence: CASSQEPGGGYTF. The CDR3 nucleotides are TGCGCCAGCAGCCAAGAGCCGGGGGGTGGCTACACCTTC. The chain has TRBV4-3 and TRBJ1-2, with a weak D call TRBD1 (5 bases). Germline CDR1 LGHNA, CDR2 YSLEER. This CDR3 is 13 amino acids long. V lost 0 bases, J lost 7 bases, and 9 bases lay in between.

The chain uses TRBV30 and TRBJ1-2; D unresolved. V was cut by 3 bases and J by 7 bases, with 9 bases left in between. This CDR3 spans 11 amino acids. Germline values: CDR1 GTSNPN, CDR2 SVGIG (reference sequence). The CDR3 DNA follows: TGTGCCTGGAGCATGGATGGTGGCTACACCTTC. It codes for CAWSMDGGYTF.

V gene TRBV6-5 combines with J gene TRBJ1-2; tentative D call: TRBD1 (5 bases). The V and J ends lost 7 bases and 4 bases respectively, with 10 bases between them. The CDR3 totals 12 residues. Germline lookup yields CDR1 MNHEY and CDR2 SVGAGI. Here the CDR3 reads CASKQGIYGYTF. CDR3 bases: TGTGCCAGCAAGCAGGGAATCTATGGCTACACCTTC.

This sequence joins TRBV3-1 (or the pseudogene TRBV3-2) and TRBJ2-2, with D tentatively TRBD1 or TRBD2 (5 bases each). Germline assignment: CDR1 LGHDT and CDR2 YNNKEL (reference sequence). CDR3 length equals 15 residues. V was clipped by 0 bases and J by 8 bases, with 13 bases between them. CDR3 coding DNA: TGTGCCAGCAGCCAAGATTGGGCAGGGAGAGGGGAGCTGTTTTTT. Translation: CASSQDWAGRGELFF.

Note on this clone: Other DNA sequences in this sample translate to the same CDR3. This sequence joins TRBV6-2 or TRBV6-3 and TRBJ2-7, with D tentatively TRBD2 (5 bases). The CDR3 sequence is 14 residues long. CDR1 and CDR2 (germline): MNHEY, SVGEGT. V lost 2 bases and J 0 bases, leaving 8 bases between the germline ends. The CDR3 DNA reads TGTGCCAGCAGTTACCTAGAGGGCTCCTACGAGCAGTACTTC. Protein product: CASSYLEGSYEQYF.

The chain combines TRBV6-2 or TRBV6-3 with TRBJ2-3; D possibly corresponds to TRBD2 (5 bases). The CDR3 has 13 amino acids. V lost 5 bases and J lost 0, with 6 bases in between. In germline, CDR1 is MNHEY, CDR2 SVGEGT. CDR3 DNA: TGTGCCAGCAGTCCGGGGAGCACAGATACGCAGTATTTT. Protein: CASSPGSTDTQYF.

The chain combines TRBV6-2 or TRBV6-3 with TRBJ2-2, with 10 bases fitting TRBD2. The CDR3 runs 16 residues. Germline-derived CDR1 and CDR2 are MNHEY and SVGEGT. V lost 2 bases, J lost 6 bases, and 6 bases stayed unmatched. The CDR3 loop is CASSYRSSGRAGELFF. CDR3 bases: TGTGCCAGCAGTTACCGTTCGAGCGGGAGGGCCGGGGAGCTGTTTTTT.

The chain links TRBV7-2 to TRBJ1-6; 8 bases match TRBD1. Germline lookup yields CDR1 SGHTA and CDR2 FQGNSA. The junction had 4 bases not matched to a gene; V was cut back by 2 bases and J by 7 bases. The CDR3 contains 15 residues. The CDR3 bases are TGTGCCAGCAGCTTACAGGGGGCGGGGAATTCACCCCTCCACTTT. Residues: CASSLQGAGNSPLHF.

The CDR3 DNA reads as TGTGCCAGCAGCTTAGCAGCCACAGGGGCCACTGAAGCTTTCTTT. It encodes CASSLAATGATEAFF. This chain links TRBV7-9 with TRBJ1-1; TRBD1 agrees at 7 bases. The CDR3 has 15 amino acids. The ends lost 0 bases at V and 4 bases at J; junction bases unmatched: 5. In germline, CDR1 is SEHNR, CDR2 FQNEAQ (reference sequence).

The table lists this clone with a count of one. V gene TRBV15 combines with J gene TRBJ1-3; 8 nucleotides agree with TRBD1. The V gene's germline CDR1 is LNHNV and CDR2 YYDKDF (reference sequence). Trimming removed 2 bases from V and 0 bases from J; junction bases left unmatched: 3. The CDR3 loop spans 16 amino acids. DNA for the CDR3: TGTGCCACCAGCAGATATACAGGGGGCTCTGGAAACACCATATATTTT. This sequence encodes CATSRYTGGSGNTIYF.

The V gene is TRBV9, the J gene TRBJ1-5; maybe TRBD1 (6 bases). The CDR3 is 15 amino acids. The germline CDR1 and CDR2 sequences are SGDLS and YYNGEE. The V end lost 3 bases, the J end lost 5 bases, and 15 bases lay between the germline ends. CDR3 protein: CASSGGGLIHQPQHF. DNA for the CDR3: TGTGCCAGCAGCGGCGGGGGGCTGATCCATCAGCCCCAGCATTTT.

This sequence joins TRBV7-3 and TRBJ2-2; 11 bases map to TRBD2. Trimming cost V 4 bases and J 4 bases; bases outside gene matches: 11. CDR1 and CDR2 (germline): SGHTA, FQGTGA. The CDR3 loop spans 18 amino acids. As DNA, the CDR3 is TGTGCCAGCAGCTGGGTAGCGGGAGGGCCTGTTGGCACCGGGGAGCTGTTTTTT. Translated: CASSWVAGGPVGTGELFF.

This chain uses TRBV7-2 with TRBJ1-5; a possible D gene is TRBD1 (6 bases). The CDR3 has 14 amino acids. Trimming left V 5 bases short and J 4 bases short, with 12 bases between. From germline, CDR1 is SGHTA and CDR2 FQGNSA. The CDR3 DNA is TGTGCCAGCAGCCCCTCGACAGGTAATCAGCCCCAGCATTTT. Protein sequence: CASSPSTGNQPQHF. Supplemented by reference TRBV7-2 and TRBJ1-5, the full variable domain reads GAGVSQSPSNKVTEKGKDVELRCDPISGHTALYWYRQSLGQGLEFLIYFQGNSAPDKSGLPSDRFSAERTGGSVSTLTIQRTQQEDSAVYLCASSPSTGNQPQHFGDGTRLSIL.

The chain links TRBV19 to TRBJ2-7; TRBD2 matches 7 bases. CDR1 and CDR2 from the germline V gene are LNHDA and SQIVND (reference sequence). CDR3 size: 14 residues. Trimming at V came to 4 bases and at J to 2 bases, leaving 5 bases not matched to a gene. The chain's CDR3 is CASSRAGSTYEQYF. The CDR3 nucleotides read TGTGCCAGTAGTAGAGCGGGATCAACCTACGAGCAGTACTTC.

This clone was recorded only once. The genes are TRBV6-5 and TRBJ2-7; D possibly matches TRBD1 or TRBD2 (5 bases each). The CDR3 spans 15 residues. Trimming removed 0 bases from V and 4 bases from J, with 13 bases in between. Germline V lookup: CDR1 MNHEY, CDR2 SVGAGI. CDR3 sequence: CASSYSSGPPYEQYF. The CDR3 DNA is TGTGCCAGCAGTTACTCGTCGGGACCACCTTACGAGCAGTACTTC.

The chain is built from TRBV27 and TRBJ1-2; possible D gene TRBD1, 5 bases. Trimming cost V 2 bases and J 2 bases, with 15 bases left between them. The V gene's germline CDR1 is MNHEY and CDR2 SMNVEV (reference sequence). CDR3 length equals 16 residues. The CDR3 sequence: CASSLVGALQNYGYTF. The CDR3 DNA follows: TGTGCCAGCAGTTTAGTAGGGGCTCTCCAGAACTATGGCTACACCTTC.

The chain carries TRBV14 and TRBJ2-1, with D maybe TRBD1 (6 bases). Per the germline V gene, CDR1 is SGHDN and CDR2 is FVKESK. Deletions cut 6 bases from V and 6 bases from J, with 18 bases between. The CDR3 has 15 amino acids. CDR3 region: CASSNTGPRGNEQFF. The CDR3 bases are TGTGCCAGCAGTAACACAGGGCCGAGGGGCAATGAGCAGTTCTTC. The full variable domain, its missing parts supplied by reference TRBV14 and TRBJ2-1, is EAGVTQFPSHSVIEKGQTVTLRCDPISGHDNLYWYRRVMGKEIKFLLHFVKESKQDESGMPNNRFLAERTGGTYSTLKVQPAELEDSGVYFCASSNTGPRGNEQFFGPGTRLTVL.

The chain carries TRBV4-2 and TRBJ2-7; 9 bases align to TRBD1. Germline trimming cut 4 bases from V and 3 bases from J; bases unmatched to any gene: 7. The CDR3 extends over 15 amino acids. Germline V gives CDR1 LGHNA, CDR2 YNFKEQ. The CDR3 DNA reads TGTGCCAGCAGCCGCACGGGACAGGGTGACTACGAGCAGTACTTC. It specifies CASSRTGQGDYEQYF.

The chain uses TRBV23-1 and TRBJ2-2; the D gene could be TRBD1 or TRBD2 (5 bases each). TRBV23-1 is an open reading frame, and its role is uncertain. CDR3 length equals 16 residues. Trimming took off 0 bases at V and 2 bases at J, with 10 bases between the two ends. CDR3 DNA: TGCGCCAGCAGTCAATCCCACGGGGCTAACACCGGGGAGCTGTTTTTT. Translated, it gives CASSQSHGANTGELFF.

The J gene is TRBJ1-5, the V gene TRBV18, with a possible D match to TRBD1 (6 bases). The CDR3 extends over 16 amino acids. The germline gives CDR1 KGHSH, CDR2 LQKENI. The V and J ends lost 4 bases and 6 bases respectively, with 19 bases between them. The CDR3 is CASSQLNQGSSQPQHF. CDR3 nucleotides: TGTGCCAGCTCACAGCTTAACCAGGGGAGTAGTCAGCCCCAGCATTTT.